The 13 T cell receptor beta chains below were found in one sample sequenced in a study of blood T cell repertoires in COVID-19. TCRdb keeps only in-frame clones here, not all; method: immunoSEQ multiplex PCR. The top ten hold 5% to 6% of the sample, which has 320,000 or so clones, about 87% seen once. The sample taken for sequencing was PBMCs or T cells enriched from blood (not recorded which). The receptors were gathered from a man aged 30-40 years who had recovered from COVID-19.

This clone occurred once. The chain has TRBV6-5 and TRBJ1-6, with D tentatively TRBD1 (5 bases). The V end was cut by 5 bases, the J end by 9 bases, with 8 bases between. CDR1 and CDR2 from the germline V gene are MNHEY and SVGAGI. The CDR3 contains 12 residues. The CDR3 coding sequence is TGTGCCAGCAGTAGCGGGGGTTCACCCCTCCACTTT. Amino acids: CASSSGGSPLHF.

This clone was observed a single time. The DNA of the CDR3 is TGTGCCAGCAGTGAAAGTCTCGGGATTTCCTACGAGCAGTACTTC. This gives the protein CASSESLGISYEQYF. The V gene is TRBV25-1, the J gene TRBJ2-7, with a weak D call TRBD2 (5 bases). V was cut by 2 bases and J by 1 base, with 12 bases left in between. This CDR3 is built from 15 residues. Germline lookup yields CDR1 MGHDK and CDR2 SYGVNS.

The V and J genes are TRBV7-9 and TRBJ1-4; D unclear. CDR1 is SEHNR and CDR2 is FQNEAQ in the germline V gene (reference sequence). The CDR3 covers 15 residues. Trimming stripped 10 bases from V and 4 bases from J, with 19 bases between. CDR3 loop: CATTRVGDNNEKLFF. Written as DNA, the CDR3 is TGTGCCACCACACGCGTGGGCGATAATAATGAAAAACTGTTTTTT.

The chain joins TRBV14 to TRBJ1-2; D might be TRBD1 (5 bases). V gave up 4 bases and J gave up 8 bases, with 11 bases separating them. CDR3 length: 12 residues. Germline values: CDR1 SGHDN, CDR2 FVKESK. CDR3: CASSRTQGGYTF. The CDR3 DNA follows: TGTGCCAGCAGCCGGACCCAGGGAGGCTACACCTTC.

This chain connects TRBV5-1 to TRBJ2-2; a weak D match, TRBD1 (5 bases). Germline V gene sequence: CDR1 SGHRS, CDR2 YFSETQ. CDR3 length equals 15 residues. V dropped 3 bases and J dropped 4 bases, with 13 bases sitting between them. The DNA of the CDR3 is TGCGCCAGCAGCTCCGCTCCAGGGTTCACCGGGGAGCTGTTTTTT. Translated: CASSSAPGFTGELFF.

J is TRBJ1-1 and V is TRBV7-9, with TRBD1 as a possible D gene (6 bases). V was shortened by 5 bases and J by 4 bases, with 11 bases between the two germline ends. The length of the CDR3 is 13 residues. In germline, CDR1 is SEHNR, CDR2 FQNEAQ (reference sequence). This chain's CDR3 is CASSQGQSTEAFF. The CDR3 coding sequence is TGTGCCAGCAGCCAGGGACAAAGCACTGAAGCTTTCTTT.

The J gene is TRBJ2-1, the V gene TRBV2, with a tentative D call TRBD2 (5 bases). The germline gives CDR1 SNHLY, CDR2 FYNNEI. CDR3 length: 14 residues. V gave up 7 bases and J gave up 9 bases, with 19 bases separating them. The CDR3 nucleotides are TGTGCCAGCACGAAAGAGGGCCAGTGGGGTGAGCAGTTCTTC. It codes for CASTKEGQWGEQFF. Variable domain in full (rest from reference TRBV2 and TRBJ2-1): EPEVTQTPSHQVTQMGQEVILRCVPISNHLYFYWYRQILGQKVEFLVSFYNNEISEKSEIFDDQFSVERPDGSNFTLKIRSTKLEDSAMYFCASTKEGQWGEQFFGPGTRLTVL.

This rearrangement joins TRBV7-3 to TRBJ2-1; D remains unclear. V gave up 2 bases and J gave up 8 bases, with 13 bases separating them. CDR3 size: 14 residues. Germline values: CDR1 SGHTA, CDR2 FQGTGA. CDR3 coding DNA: TGTGCCAGCAGCTTAGTTTCCGGGTTGGATGAGCAGTTCTTC. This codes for CASSLVSGLDEQFF.

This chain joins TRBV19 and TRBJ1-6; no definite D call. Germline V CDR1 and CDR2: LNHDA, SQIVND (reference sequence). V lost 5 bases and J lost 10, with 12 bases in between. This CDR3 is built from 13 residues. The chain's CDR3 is CASSPRSASPLHF. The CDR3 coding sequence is TGTGCCAGTAGTCCCAGGTCGGCCTCACCCCTCCACTTT.

CDR3 loop: CASSPEASGGQETQYF. In DNA, the CDR3 is TGCGCCAGCAGCCCCGAGGCTAGCGGGGGGCAAGAGACCCAGTACTTC. The V call is TRBV5-1, the J call TRBJ2-5, with TRBD2 matching over 11 bases. The CDR3 is 16 amino acids. V shed 4 bases, J shed 2 bases, and the junction held 7 bases outside the gene matches. Germline-derived CDR1 and CDR2 are SGHRS and YFSETQ.

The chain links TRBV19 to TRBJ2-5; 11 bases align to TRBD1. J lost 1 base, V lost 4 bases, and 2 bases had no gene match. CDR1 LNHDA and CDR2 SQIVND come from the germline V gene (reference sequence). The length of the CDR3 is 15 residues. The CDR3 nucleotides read TGTGCCAGTAGTACAGGACAGGGGGCCCAAGAGACCCAGTACTTC. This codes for CASSTGQGAQETQYF. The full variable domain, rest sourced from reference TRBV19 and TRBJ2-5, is DGGITQSPKYLFRKEGQNVTLSCEQNLNHDAMYWYRQDPGQGLRLIYYSQIVNDFQKGDIAEGYSVSREKKESFPLTVTSAQKNPTAFYLCASSTGQGAQETQYFGPGTRLLVL.

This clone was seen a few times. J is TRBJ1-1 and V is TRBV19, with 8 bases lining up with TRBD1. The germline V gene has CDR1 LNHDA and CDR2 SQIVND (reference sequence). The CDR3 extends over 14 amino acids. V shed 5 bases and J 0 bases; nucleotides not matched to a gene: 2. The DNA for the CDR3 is TGTGCCAGTAGTGTGGGACAGGTGAACACTGAAGCTTTCTTT. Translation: CASSVGQVNTEAFF.

In DNA, the CDR3 is TGTGCCAGCAGGGGCGGGGACGCGAACACCGGGGAGCTGTTTTTT. Residues: CASRGGDANTGELFF. The V gene is TRBV6-5, the J gene TRBJ2-2, with D maybe TRBD2 (6 bases). CDR1 and CDR2 (germline): MNHEY, SVGAGI. V was trimmed by 6 bases and J by 0 bases, leaving 11 bases between them. The CDR3 is made up of 15 amino acids.